This T cell receptor beta chain was sequenced during a study of Tregs in tolerant kidney transplant recipients. To note about this clone: Its antigen remains unidentified.

The CDR3 is made up of 15 amino acids. Per germline, CDR1 SGDLS and CDR2 YYNGEE. J was trimmed by 3 bases and V by 3 bases; bases with no gene match: 6. Sequencing used immunoSEQ multiplex PCR; TCRdb keeps in-frame clones, though not all of them. The data hold some 69,000 clones, with 84% observed a single time. Thawed PBMCs were FACS-sorted into unstimulated CD4+CD25+CD127- regulatory T cells, CD4+CD25- non-regulatory cells, CD4 and CD8 cells. Points from the study as a whole: Expanding Tregs on activated donor B cells appeared to best identify donor-specific TCRbeta clones. Few patients were studied, so findings need validation in larger groups. Biological reproducibility was not directly addressed, but technical replication error appeared minimal.

The chain combines TRBV9 with TRBJ2-1; 7 bases match TRBD2. This TCR came from a human donor in good health. Source material: CD4+ T cells from blood. The CDR3: CASSGAGRGYNEQFF. The DNA for the CDR3 is TGTGCCAGCAGCGGTGCGGGGAGGGGCTACAATGAGCAGTTCTTC.